This T cell receptor beta chain derives from a study of blood T cells in healthy people across ages. Germline V gives CDR1 SGHTA, CDR2 FQGTGA. V shed 1 base, J shed 0 bases, and the junction held 5 bases outside the gene matches. The CDR3 has 17 amino acids. Each donor was a healthy Caucasian individual from Russia, aged roughly 6 to 95. Peripheral blood, about 10 milliliters per donor, was collected. PCR was performed a second time for roughly 7 to 12 cycles using a sample-barcoded 5' primer and a J-beta primer mix. CDR3-containing paired-end reads numbered at least 2.5 million in each sample. TCRdb itself ran the 5' RACE reads through MiXCR, one entry per CDR3 protein. The table lists fewer than 2 million distinct CDR3 sequences, approximately 40% of them singletons.

The receptor's source is a human donor in good health. The sequencing input was blood. The chain links TRBV7-3 to TRBJ2-3; 9 bases match TRBD2. CDR3 bases: TGTGCCAGCAGCTTAAGAGCGGGGGGACTTAGCACAGATACGCAGTATTTT. Residues: CASSLRAGGLSTDTQYF.